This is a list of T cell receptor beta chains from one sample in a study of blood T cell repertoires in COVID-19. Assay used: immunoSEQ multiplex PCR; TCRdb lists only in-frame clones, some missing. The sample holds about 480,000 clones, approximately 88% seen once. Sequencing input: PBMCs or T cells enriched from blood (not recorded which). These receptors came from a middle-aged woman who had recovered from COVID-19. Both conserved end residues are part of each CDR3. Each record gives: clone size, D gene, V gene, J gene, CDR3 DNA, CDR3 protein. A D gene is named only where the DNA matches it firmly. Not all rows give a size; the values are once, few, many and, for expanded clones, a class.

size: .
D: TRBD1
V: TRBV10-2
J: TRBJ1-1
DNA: TGCGCCAGCCGAGACAGGGGGCCGAACACTGAAGCTTTCTTT
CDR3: CASRDRGPNTEAFF

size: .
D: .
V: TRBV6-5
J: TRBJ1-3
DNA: TGTGCCGTACGAAGGGAGGGGGGAGGAAACACCATATATTTT
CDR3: CAVRREGGGNTIYF

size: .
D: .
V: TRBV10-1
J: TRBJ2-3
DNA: TGCGCCAGCAGTCCCCGCGATTCCACAGATACGCAGTATTTT
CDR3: CASSPRDSTDTQYF

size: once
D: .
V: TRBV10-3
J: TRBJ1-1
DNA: TGTGCCATCACCCCGGACGGGCGAGGGACTGAAGCTTTCTTT
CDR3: CAITPDGRGTEAFF

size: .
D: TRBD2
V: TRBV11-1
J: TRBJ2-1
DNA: TGTGCCAGCAGCACGACCCGGGGACTATACCTCAATGAGCAGTTCTTC
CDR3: CASSTTRGLYLNEQFF

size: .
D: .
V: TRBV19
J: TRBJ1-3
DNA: TGTGCCAGTAGGATACAGGCCCCCAAGGACACCATATATTTT
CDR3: CASRIQAPKDTIYF

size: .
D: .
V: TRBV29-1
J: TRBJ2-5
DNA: TGCAGCGTTCGGACAGATCAAGAGACCCAGTACTTC
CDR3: CSVRTDQETQYF

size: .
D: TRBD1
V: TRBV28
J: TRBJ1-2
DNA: TGTGCCAGCAGTTGGGACAGCTACTATGGCTACACCTTC
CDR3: CASSWDSYYGYTF

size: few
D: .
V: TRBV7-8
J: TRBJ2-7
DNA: TGTGCCAGCAGCTACCGAGGCGCGGTCGAGCAGTACTTC
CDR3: CASSYRGAVEQYF

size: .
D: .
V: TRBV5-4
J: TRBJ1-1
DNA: TGTGCCAGCAGCCTAACAGGCCCTAACACTGAAGCTTTCTTT
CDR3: CASSLTGPNTEAFF

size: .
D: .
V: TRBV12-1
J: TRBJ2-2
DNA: TGTGCCAGCAGCATTTCCGCGGGGGACGGGGAGCTGTTTTTT
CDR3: CASSISAGDGELFF

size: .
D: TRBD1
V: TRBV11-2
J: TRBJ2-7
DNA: TGTGCCAGCAGCGTATCACAGGGGGCTTTCCACGAGCAGTACTTC
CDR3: CASSVSQGAFHEQYF

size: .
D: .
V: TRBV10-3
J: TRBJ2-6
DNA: TGTGCCATCAGCGGGGTGGGGGCCAACGTCCTGACTTTC
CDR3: CAISGVGANVLTF

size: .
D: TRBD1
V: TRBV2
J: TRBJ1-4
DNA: TGTGCCAGCAGTGACAGGGGGCTAACTAATGAAAAACTGTTTTTT
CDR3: CASSDRGLTNEKLFF

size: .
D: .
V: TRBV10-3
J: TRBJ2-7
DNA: TGTGCCATCAGTGAAGGTCCAGGGCTTACCTACGAGCAGTACTTC
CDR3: CAISEGPGLTYEQYF

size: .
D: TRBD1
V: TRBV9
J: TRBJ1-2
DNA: TGTGCCACCACACCGGGACAGGAGAACTATGGCTACACCTTC
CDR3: CATTPGQENYGYTF

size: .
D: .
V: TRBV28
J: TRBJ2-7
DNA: TGTGCCAGCAGACTAAACTACGAGCAGTACTTC
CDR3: CASRLNYEQYF

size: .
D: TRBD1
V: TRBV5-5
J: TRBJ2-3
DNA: TGTGCCAGCAGCTTGGAAGGACAGGAAGATACGCAGTATTTT
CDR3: CASSLEGQEDTQYF

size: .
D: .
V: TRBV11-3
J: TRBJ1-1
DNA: TGTGCCAGCAGCCCTGACAGTGTCCTCTACGTGAACTTT
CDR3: CASSPDSVLYVNF

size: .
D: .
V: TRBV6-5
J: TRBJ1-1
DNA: TGTGCCAGCAGTACAGGAACGAACACTGAAGCTTTCTTT
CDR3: CASSTGTNTEAFF

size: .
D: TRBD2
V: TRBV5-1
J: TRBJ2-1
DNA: TGCGCCAGCAGCTTACCTAGCGGGGTGGGCAGGAATGAGCAGTTCTTC
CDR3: CASSLPSGVGRNEQFF

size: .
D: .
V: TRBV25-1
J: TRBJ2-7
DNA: TGTGCCACCCTCGGGACTCCCGTCTACGAGCAGTACTTC
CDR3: CATLGTPVYEQYF

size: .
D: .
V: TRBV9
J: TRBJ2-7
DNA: TGTGCCAGCAGCGTAGGGATAGCCGCCCAGGGCTACGAGCAGTACTTC
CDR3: CASSVGIAAQGYEQYF

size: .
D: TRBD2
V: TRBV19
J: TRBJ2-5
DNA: TGTGCCACTGGGACTAGCGGGAGATCACCCCAAGAGACCCAGTACTTC
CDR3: CATGTSGRSPQETQYF

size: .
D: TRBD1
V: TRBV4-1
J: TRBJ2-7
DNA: TGCGCCAGCAGCCAACGCCAGGGGGAATACGAGCAGTACTTC
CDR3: CASSQRQGEYEQYF

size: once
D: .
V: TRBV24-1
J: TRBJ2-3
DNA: TGTGCCACCGACCCAGGAAACCCGGCTGGAGATACGCAGTATTTT
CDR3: CATDPGNPAGDTQYF

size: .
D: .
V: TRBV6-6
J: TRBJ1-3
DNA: TGTGCCAGCAGTTACAGGGGTGATGGAAACACCATATATTTT
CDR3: CASSYRGDGNTIYF

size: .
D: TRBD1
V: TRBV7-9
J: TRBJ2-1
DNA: TGTGCCAGCCTTGGCTTGGGACAGGGGGCCTACAATGAGCAGTTCTTC
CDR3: CASLGLGQGAYNEQFF

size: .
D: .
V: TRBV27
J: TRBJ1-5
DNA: TGTGCCAGCAGTCCCTGGGGGGAACTCAATCAGCCCCAGCATTTT
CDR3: CASSPWGELNQPQHF

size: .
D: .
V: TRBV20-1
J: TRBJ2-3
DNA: TGCAGTGCTAGTAAAGGAGAGTCAGATACGCAGTATTTT
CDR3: CSASKGESDTQYF

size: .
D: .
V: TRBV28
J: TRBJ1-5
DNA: TGTGCCAGCAAGACGGGGGGCAATCAGCCCCAGCATTTT
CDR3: CASKTGGNQPQHF

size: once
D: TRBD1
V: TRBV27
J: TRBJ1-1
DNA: TGTGCCAGCAGTTCCCTTAGGACAGGAGCTTTCTTT
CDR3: CASSSLRTGAFF

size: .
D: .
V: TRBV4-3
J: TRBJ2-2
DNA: TGCGCCAGCAGCCAAGATCGCAGTAGCGCCCGTAGCACCGGGGAGCTGTTTTTT
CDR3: CASSQDRSSARSTGELFF

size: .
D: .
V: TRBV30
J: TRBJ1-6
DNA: TGTGCCTGTTCTTCAGGGATTTATAATTCACCCCTCCACTTT
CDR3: CACSSGIYNSPLHF

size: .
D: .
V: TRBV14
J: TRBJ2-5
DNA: TGTGCCAGCAGCCCCCTGAACTCGGAGACCCAGTACTTC
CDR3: CASSPLNSETQYF

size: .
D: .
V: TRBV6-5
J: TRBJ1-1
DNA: TGTGCCAGCAGTCGACTGGTGAACACTGAAGCTTTCTTT
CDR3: CASSRLVNTEAFF

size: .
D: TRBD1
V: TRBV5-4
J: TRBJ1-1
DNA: TGTGCCAGCAGCTGGACAGGGACGGGGATGAACACTGAAGCTTTCTTT
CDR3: CASSWTGTGMNTEAFF

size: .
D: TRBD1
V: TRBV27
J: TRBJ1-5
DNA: TGTGCCAGCAGGCCGTCCGGGACAGATTATAGCAATCAGCCCCAGCATTTT
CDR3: CASRPSGTDYSNQPQHF

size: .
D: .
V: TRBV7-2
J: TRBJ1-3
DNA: TGTGCCAGCAGCCCCACCTGGACAAACCCCACTGGAAACACCATATATTTT
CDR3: CASSPTWTNPTGNTIYF

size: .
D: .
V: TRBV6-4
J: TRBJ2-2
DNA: TGTGCCAGCAGTGTCAACAGGATCACAGGCGGGGAGCTGTTTTTT
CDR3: CASSVNRITGGELFF

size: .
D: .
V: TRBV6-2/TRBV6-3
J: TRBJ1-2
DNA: TGTGCCAGCAGTTACCCATGGGGGGGCCATGGCTACACCTTC
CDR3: CASSYPWGGHGYTF

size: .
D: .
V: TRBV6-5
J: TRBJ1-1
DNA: TGTGCCGGGGCCGCAGTTCGCAACACTGAAGCTTTCTTT
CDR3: CAGAAVRNTEAFF

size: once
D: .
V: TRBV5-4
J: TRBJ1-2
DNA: TGTGCCAGCACACCGGACGGGACTGTGGGTTATGGCTACACCTTC
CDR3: CASTPDGTVGYGYTF

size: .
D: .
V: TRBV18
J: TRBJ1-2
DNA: TGTGCCAGCTCACCACAGACAAGTACTAACTATGGCTACACCTTC
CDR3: CASSPQTSTNYGYTF

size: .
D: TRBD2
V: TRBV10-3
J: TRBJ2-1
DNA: TGTGCCATCAGTGACTTAGCGGGAGGGGGGAATGAGCAGTTCTTC
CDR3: CAISDLAGGGNEQFF

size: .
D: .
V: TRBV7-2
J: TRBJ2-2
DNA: TGTGCCAGCAGCTTAGTGGCGGGCCGAGCGAACACCGGGGAGCTGTTTTTT
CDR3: CASSLVAGRANTGELFF